The T cell receptor beta chain under discussion was sequenced for a study of radiotherapy plus CTLA-4 blockade in lung cancer listed by TCRdb under 2018. In terms of the full investigation: Objective responses occurred in roughly 19% of enrolled patients, and around 29% achieved disease control.

Study-level results and caveats: Early dynamic changes in blood T cell clones, together with increased serum interferon-beta after radiation, were reported as the strongest predictors of response. After treatment with radiotherapy and ipilimumab, TCR clones that originated in tumors expanded in peripheral blood.

Focal radiation therapy combined with CTLA-4 blockade (ipilimumab) was tested in patients with chemo-refractory metastatic non-small-cell lung cancer. The V end gives up 6 bases and the J end 5 bases, leaving 2 bases in the junction not matched to a gene. Reading the germline V gene gives CDR1 SNHLY and CDR2 FYNNEI. The CDR3 spans 12 residues, from the cysteine through the phenylalanine. Only CDR3 DNA remains: 36 bases, in frame from the first base. The method was the immunoSEQ multiplex PCR assay. Drawn from immuneACCESS, this table holds only the in-frame rearrangements with V and J called that TCRdb kept. Clones are partly lost; checked studies trace under half to an unresolved V gene and leave the rest unexplained. The sample records around 80,000 clones, roughly four fifths of which are singletons. The ten largest clones capture 0.75% to 0.85% of the sample. To note about this clone: Its antigen is unknown. No quality values exist for individual bases; no much larger clone is one base distant.

The chain is encoded by TRBV2 joined to TRBJ1-1, with 8 bases aligning to TRBD1. Sequenced here: peripheral blood, sampled from a patient treated with radiotherapy plus ipilimumab. This clonotype was sampled from a human donor with non-small cell lung cancer who had stable disease on radiotherapy plus ipilimumab. The CDR3 sequence is CASRRTGTEAFF. DNA sequence: TGTGCCAGCAGGCGGACAGGGACTGAAGCTTTCTTT.